These 9 T cell receptor beta chains originate from one sample sequenced in a study of cytomegalovirus exposure and HLA in healthy donors. The PCR used 60 Vbeta and 13 Jbeta primers. This table comes from immunoSEQ multiplex PCR, and its TCRdb copy is limited to in-frame clones, with some not included. Of 150,000 to 200,000 clones listed, roughly 87% are singletons. Sequencing was performed on PBMCs. The receptors here all came from a boy younger than 10 in good health and CMV-seronegative.

The genes are TRBV5-1 and TRBJ1-3; perhaps TRBD1 as D (5 bases). The V and J ends lost 1 base and 4 bases respectively, with 15 bases between them. Germline assignment: CDR1 SGHRS and CDR2 YFSETQ. CDR3 length: 16 amino acids. CDR3 nucleotide sequence: TGCGCCAGCAGCTTGATCGGGGGTCAGGGAGGAAACACCATATATTTT. Translation: CASSLIGGQGGNTIYF.

V is TRBV29-1 and J is TRBJ2-5, with a tentative D call TRBD2 (6 bases). The CDR3 extends over 14 amino acids. With 4 bases removed from V and 2 bases from J, the gap between germline ends came to 14 bases. Germline V gives CDR1 SQVTM, CDR2 ANQGSEA. The CDR3 DNA sequence: TGCAGCGTTGCTTTTGGGAGGACACAAGAGACCCAGTACTTC. It codes for CSVAFGRTQETQYF.

The chain employs TRBV28 and TRBJ2-5; 7 bases match TRBD2. V lost 9 bases, J lost 2 bases, and 6 bases stayed unmatched. The CDR3 extends over 13 amino acids. Germline V CDR1 and CDR2: MDHEN, SYDVKM. CDR3 nucleotides: TGTGCCAGTGCCTGGCGGGGGCAAGAGACCCAGTACTTC. This translates into CASAWRGQETQYF.

V gene TRBV7-9 combines with J gene TRBJ1-5; tentatively, D is TRBD1 (5 bases). Per the germline V gene, CDR1 is SEHNR and CDR2 is FQNEAQ (reference sequence). V lost 3 bases, J lost 7 bases, and 10 bases lay in between. The CDR3 consists of 13 residues. The CDR3 DNA reads TGTGCCAGCAGCTTTGGGGCTGAACAGCCCCAGCATTTT. Translated: CASSFGAEQPQHF.

The gene calls are TRBV6-1 and TRBJ1-6; possible D gene TRBD1, 5 bases. Germline loops: CDR1 MNHNS, CDR2 SASEGT. V was trimmed by 2 bases and J by 9 bases, leaving 17 bases between them. The CDR3 is made up of 16 amino acids. The CDR3 region is CASSEQRLRGVSPLHF. The CDR3 DNA follows: TGTGCCAGCAGTGAACAACGGCTCCGGGGGGTTTCACCCCTCCACTTT.

This sequence joins TRBV28 and TRBJ1-2; unclear D gene. Trimming left V 5 bases short and J 4 bases short, with 14 bases between. The CDR3 consists of 14 residues. Germline lookup yields CDR1 MDHEN and CDR2 SYDVKM. The CDR3 coding sequence is TGTGCCAGCAGTGCCCCCCCCCGAGCCTATGGCTACACCTTC. Encoded protein: CASSAPPRAYGYTF.

The V and J genes are TRBV2 and TRBJ1-2, with a weak D call TRBD1 (6 bases). The CDR3 contains 14 residues. Germline CDR1 reads SNHLY; CDR2 reads FYNNEI. V lost 5 bases to trimming and J lost 4 bases, with 14 bases between them. CDR3 nucleotide sequence: TGTGCCAGCAGTCGGAGGAGACAGGCCTATGGCTACACCTTC. Its translation: CASSRRRQAYGYTF.

The chain carries TRBV4-1 and TRBJ2-3, with 12 bases lining up with TRBD1. Per the germline V gene, CDR1 is MGHRA and CDR2 is YSYEKL. J was trimmed by 2 bases and V by 1 base; bases with no gene match: 4. This CDR3 region has 17 residues. CDR3 nucleotide sequence: TGCGCCAGCAGCCAAGGGGGACAGGGGGCAAACACAGATACGCAGTATTTT. It is translated as CASSQGGQGANTDTQYF.

The chain carries TRBV5-1 and TRBJ1-4; 7 nucleotides match TRBD1. J gave up 8 bases and V 4 bases, and 11 bases lay outside the gene matches. This CDR3 has 15 amino acids. Germline lookup yields CDR1 SGHRS and CDR2 YFSETQ. CDR3 coding DNA: TGCGCCAGCAGCCCCGGGGACAGCAGAGACGAAAAACTGTTTTTT. Translating gives CASSPGDSRDEKLFF.